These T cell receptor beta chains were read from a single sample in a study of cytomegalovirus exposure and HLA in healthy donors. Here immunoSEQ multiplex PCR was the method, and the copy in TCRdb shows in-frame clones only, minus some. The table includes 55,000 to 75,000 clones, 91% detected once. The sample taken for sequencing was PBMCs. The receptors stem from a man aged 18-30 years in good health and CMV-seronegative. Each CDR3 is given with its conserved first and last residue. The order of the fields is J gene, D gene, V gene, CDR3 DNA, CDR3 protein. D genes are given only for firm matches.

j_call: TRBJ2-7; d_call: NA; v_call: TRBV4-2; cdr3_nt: TGTGCCAGCAGCCAAGATGGCGGCGGAAGGGCAGGGTCCTACGAGCAGTACTTC; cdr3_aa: CASSQDGGGRAGSYEQYF
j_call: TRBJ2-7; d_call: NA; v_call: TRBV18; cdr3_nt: TGTGCCAGCTCACCATATTCGGAGGAGGACGAGCAGTACTTC; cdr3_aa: CASSPYSEEDEQYF
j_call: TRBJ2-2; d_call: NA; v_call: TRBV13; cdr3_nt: TGTGCCAGCACCCTCGAGGGCGGGGAGCTGTTTTTT; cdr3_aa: CASTLEGGELFF
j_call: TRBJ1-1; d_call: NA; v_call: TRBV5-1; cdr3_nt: TGCGCCAGCAGCTTGGGGGGGGGAAACACTGAAGCTTTCTTT; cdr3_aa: CASSLGGGNTEAFF
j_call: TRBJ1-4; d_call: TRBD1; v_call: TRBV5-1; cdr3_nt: TGCGCCAGCAGCCAAGCCGGGACAGGGCATGAAAAACTGTTTTTT; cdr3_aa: CASSQAGTGHEKLFF
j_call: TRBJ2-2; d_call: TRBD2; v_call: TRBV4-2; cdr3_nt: TGTGCCAGCAGCCAAGGAGGACTAGCGGGAGAAAGGGGCGGGGAGCTGTTTTTT; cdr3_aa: CASSQGGLAGERGGELFF
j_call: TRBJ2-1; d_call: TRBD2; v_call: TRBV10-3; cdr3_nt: TGTGCCACTCTTCCGGGACTAGCGGGAGGGAGGTCCTACAATGAGCAGTTCTTC; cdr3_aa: CATLPGLAGGRSYNEQFF
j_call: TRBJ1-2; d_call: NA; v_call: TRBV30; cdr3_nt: TGTGCCTGGAGTTGGGGGCAGGGCTATGGCTACACCTTC; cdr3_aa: CAWSWGQGYGYTF
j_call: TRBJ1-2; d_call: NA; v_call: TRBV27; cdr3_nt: TGTGCCAGCAGTTCAGGTTTCTATGGCTACACCTTC; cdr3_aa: CASSSGFYGYTF
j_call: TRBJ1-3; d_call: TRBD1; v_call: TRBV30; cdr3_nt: TGTGCCTGGAGTGTGGCTTCGAGACAGGGGGCTCGCCACACCATATATTTT; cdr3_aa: CAWSVASRQGARHTIYF
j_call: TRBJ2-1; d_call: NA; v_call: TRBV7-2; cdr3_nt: TGTGCCAGCAGCTTACCCGGGAATGAGCAGTTCTTC; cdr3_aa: CASSLPGNEQFF
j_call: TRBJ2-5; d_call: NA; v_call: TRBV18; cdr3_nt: TGTGCCAGCTCACCACCGGCCCTCCAAGAGACCCAGTACTTC; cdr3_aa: CASSPPALQETQYF
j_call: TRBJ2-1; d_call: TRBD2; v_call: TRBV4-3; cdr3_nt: TGCGCCAGCAGCCAAGGGGCCAGGGCGGGAGGGTACAATGAGCAGTTCTTC; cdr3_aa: CASSQGARAGGYNEQFF
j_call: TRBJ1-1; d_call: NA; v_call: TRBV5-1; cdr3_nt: TGCGCCAGCGTATCAACAGGGTCCACTGAAGCTTTCTTT; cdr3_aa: CASVSTGSTEAFF
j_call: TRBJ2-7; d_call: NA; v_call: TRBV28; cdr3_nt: TGTGCCAGCAGTTTAGCAGAAGCCTACGAGCAGTACTTC; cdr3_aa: CASSLAEAYEQYF
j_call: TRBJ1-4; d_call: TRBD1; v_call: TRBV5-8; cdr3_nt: TGTGCCAGCAGCTTTATTGGGACAGGTCTGGATGAAAAACTGTTTTTT; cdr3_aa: CASSFIGTGLDEKLFF
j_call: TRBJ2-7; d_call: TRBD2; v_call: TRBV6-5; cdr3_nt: TGTGCCAGCAGTTACTCTAGCGGGAGCCTCTACGAGCAGTACTTC; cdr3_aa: CASSYSSGSLYEQYF
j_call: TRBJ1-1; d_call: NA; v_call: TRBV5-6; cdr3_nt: TGTGCCAGCCGAATTTCCGGCGGGGGGACCATGAACACTGAAGCTTTCTTT; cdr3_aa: CASRISGGGTMNTEAFF
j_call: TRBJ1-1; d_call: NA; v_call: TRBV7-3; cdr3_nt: TGTGCCAGCAGCTTAACTTTGGGTGGGGCCACTGAAGCTTTCTTT; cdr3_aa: CASSLTLGGATEAFF
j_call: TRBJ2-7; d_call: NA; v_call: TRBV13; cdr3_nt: TGTGCCAGCCGACAAGGTCTCGGCGAGCAGTACTTC; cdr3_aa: CASRQGLGEQYF
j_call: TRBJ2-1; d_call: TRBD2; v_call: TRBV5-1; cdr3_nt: TGCGCCAGCAGCTTAACTAGCGGGGGAAAGCAGTTCTTC; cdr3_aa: CASSLTSGGKQFF
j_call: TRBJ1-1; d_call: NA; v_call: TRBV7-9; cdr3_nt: TGTGCCAGCAGCTTAGTCCTGGGGGCGGACACTGAAGCTTTCTTT; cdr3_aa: CASSLVLGADTEAFF